This TCR beta chain stems from a study of T cell repertoires in cytomegalovirus infection (dated by TCRdb to between 2018 and 2021). For the study in its entirety: Alongside well-studied HLA-B-restricted epitopes, the peptide stimulations were aimed at recently identified HLA-C-restricted CMV epitopes, whose presentation resists viral immunomodulation. Donor HLA type was relevant to the analysis, as public TCR beta signatures indicated carriage of CMV infection together with the matching HLA type.

Sequencer: Illumina HiSeq 1500. TCRdb handled the public reads itself, with Q25 trimming in fastp and clone calling in MiXCR, and kept productive beta chains. CDR3 protein sequences are deduplicated, and each keeps its most common genes and DNA. For this sample the table gives fewer than 1,000,000 distinct CDR3 sequences, of which approximately 30% were detected only once. The ten largest clones capture 10% to 15% of the sample. From the cysteine up to the phenylalanine, the CDR3 has a length of 15 residues. Only CDR3 DNA remains: 45 bases, in frame from the first base. Clipping removes 6 bases from V and 4 bases from J, with 11 as the unmatched junction base count. CDR1 and CDR2, looked up from the germline V gene (reference sequence), are SEHNR and FQNEAQ. Results the study describes overall, beyond this receptor: Carriers of CMV infection plus the relevant HLA type were discriminated by the cumulative frequency of public TCR beta family members in the study cohort and in an independent roughly 400-donor cohort. The ex vivo response was dominated by HLA-C-restricted CMV-specific TCR beta clonotypes, which also provided the single most frequent clonotype in two of eight donors.

Explained via the paper, the treatment or condition label denotes: in vitro stimulation with specific CMV peptide epitopes to enrich CMV-specific T cells. This clonotype came up many times. Its antigen is unknown. No per-base quality is available; no much larger clone lies one base away. Recombination joined TRBV7-9 with TRBJ2-5; a stretch of 7 junction bases matches TRBD2. The TCR sequence derives from a human donor in good health (CMV status not recorded). Some clones in this sample may be carry-over from other donors' samples. The specimen comprised cultured CD8+ T cells from PBMCs, sampled from culture after CMV antigen stimulation. The CDR3 is CASRTGGPGRETQYF. The nucleotide sequence reads TGTGCCAGCAGAACGGGGGGACCGGGGAGAGAGACCCAGTACTTC.